The 22 T cell receptor beta chains listed next were all sequenced from one sample in a study of T cell responses to AZD1222 COVID-19 vaccine. Sequencing was performed with immunoSEQ multiplex PCR; in TCRdb, only in-frame clones are kept and a portion is missing. The sample shows 140,000 to 150,000 clones, 92% of them seen only once. The starting material was peripheral blood, obtained on day 0 of AZD1222 vaccination. The origin of the receptors is an adult in good health.

The rearrangement uses TRBV5-1 and TRBJ1-3, with a possible D match to TRBD1 (5 bases). V was pared by 0 bases and J by 0 bases, with 13 bases between. Germline CDR1 is SGHRS and CDR2 is YFSETQ. This CDR3 region has 17 residues. In DNA, the CDR3 is TGCGCCAGCAGCTTGGACGGGGCCTGGGGCTCTGGAAACACCATATATTTT. Translating gives CASSLDGAWGSGNTIYF.

V gene TRBV19 combines with J gene TRBJ1-4, with 7 bases that match TRBD1. The junction had 1 base not matched to a gene; V was cut back by 3 bases and J by 3 bases. The CDR3 totals 14 residues. Germline assignment: CDR1 LNHDA and CDR2 SQIVND (reference sequence). CDR3 sequence reads: CASSMGQPNEKLFF. DNA of the CDR3: TGTGCCAGTAGTATGGGACAGCCTAATGAAAAACTGTTTTTT.

The J gene is TRBJ1-4, the V gene TRBV3-1 (or the pseudogene TRBV3-2); D unclear. Germline V lookup: CDR1 LGHDT, CDR2 YNNKEL (reference sequence). The CDR3 totals 14 residues. V shed 2 bases and J shed 5 bases, with 9 bases lying between them. The CDR3 region is CASSQRTSNEKLFF. The CDR3 coding sequence is TGTGCCAGCAGCCAACGAACATCGAATGAAAAACTGTTTTTT.

The chain couples TRBV28 to TRBJ1-1, with D possibly TRBD1 on 5 matching bases. Trimming stripped 5 bases from V and 7 bases from J, with 17 bases between. Germline CDR1 and CDR2: MDHEN and SYDVKM. The CDR3 sequence is 14 residues long. CDR3: CASSPGLRENEAFF. CDR3 DNA sequence: TGTGCCAGCAGTCCAGGGCTCCGGGAGAATGAAGCTTTCTTT.

The genes are TRBV6-5 and TRBJ2-7; a weak D match, TRBD2 (5 bases). Trimming shortened V by 6 bases and J by 9 bases, and 24 bases separated the two germline ends. The CDR3 totals 15 residues. Germline V gives CDR1 MNHEY, CDR2 SVGAGI. The CDR3, as DNA: TGTGCCAGCAGCCCACTCCATTTGCCTGCGGAGGTGCAGTACTTC. Translated: CASSPLHLPAEVQYF.

This clone has only one observation. The gene calls are TRBV15 and TRBJ2-7; D is uncertain. Trimming shortened V by 0 bases and J by 6 bases, and 6 bases separated the two germline ends. CDR3 length: 12 amino acids. The germline CDR1 and CDR2 sequences are LNHNV and YYDKDF (reference sequence). Written as DNA, the CDR3 is TGTGCCACCAGCAGAGATTGGGGCGAGCAGTACTTC. The encoded protein is CATSRDWGEQYF. Full variable domain (rest looked up from reference TRBV15 and TRBJ2-7): DAMVIQNPRYQVTQFGKPVTLSCSQTLNHNVMYWYQQKSSQAPKLLFHYYDKDFNNEADTPDNFQSRRPNTSFCFLDIRSPGLGDTAMYLCATSRDWGEQYFGPGTRLTVT.

The rearrangement joins TRBV6-1 to TRBJ2-7; D is uncertain. V was clipped by 0 bases and J by 3 bases, with 12 bases between them. This CDR3 contains 15 residues. Germline loops: CDR1 MNHNS, CDR2 SASEGT. The CDR3: CASSEAPKAVYEQYF. In nucleotides, the CDR3 is TGTGCCAGCAGTGAAGCTCCAAAGGCGGTCTACGAGCAGTACTTC.

This rearrangement joins TRBV7-6 to TRBJ2-2, with a possible D match to TRBD2 (5 bases). Between the trimmed V and J ends, which lost 6 bases and 5 bases, there was a span of 19 bases. This CDR3 is 16 amino acids long. Germline lookup yields CDR1 SGHVS and CDR2 FNYEAQ. DNA of the CDR3: TGTGCCAGCAGAAATGCAGGAGCCGGGAATACCGGGGAGCTGTTTTTT. Protein: CASRNAGAGNTGELFF.

This clone was counted a single time. V is TRBV19 and J is TRBJ2-6, with a possible D match to TRBD1 (6 bases). V shed 3 bases and J shed 0 bases, with 18 bases lying between them. The CDR3 loop spans 19 amino acids. The germline gives CDR1 LNHDA, CDR2 SQIVND (reference sequence). Here the CDR3 reads CASSMPTGLGTSGANVLTF. The DNA of the CDR3 is TGTGCCAGTAGTATGCCGACAGGACTCGGGACCTCTGGGGCCAACGTCCTGACTTTC.

This chain links TRBV21-1 with TRBJ2-7; the tabulated D call, TRBD1, remains unverified against the DNA. TRBV21-1 is deemed a pseudogene. The CDR3 length is 15 residues. The CDR3 DNA follows: TGTGCCAGCAGCAGAAGAACAGACAGGGAGAGCGAGCAGTACTTC. Amino acids: CASSRRTDRESEQYF.

This clone was seen more than once but under ten times. The genes are TRBV7-9 and TRBJ2-2; 14 positions match TRBD2. V lost 5 bases, J lost 7 bases, and 9 bases stayed unmatched. The V gene's germline CDR1 is SEHNR and CDR2 FQNEAQ (reference sequence). The CDR3 has 17 residues. CDR3 protein: CASSPRLAGGRNGELFF. CDR3 bases: TGTGCCAGCAGCCCGCGACTAGCGGGAGGGCGGAACGGGGAGCTGTTTTTT. The full variable domain, in which reference TRBV7-9 and TRBJ2-2 provide the parts outside the CDR3, is DTGVSQNPRHKITKRGQNVTFRCDPISEHNRLYWYRQTLGQGPEFLTYFQNEAQLEKSRLLSDRFSAERPKGSFSTLEIQRTEQGDSAMYLCASSPRLAGGRNGELFFGEGSRLTVL.

This clone was seen just once. V usage is TRBV10-2 and J usage is TRBJ1-3; D is uncertain. Trimming pared 0 bases from V and 2 bases from J, leaving 2 bases between. Germline V gives CDR1 WSHSY, CDR2 SAAADI. This CDR3 spans 13 amino acids. CDR3 protein: CASSESAGNTIYF. CDR3 sequence (DNA): TGCGCCAGCAGTGAGTCAGCTGGAAACACCATATATTTT.

The chain is built from TRBV10-3 and TRBJ1-1, with no clear D. V lost 0 bases, J lost 1 base, and 6 bases lay in between. Germline assignment: CDR1 ENHRY and CDR2 SYGVKD. The CDR3 extends over 14 amino acids. The CDR3 nucleotides read TGTGCCATCAGTGAGTCGGGTCAGAACACTGAAGCTTTCTTT. Its translation: CAISESGQNTEAFF.

The rearrangement uses TRBV11-2 and TRBJ1-3, with a weak D call TRBD1 (5 bases). The germline gives CDR1 SGHAT, CDR2 FQNNGV. This CDR3 spans 13 amino acids. V lost 1 base and J lost 4, with 5 bases in between. CDR3 protein: CASSLGGGNTIYF. The DNA of the CDR3 is TGTGCCAGCAGCTTAGGGGGGGGAAACACCATATATTTT.

The rearrangement links TRBV12-3 or TRBV12-4 to TRBJ1-4; a weak D match, TRBD1 (6 bases). CDR3 size: 12 residues. Trimming removed 6 bases from V and 8 bases from J, with 10 bases in between. The CDR3 DNA sequence: TGTGCCAGCAGAACAGGGTACGAAAAACTGTTTTTT. Translation gives CASRTGYEKLFF.

This sequence joins TRBV19 and TRBJ2-1; 7 bases match TRBD2. In germline, CDR1 is LNHDA, CDR2 SQIVND (reference sequence). The junction had 23 bases not matched to a gene; V was cut back by 6 bases and J by 9 bases. This CDR3 spans 18 amino acids. The CDR3 reads CASRTLRVDGGRGGEQFF. CDR3 coding DNA: TGTGCCAGTAGAACTTTGCGGGTAGATGGCGGGAGAGGAGGTGAGCAGTTCTTC. The full variable domain, with the rest looked up from reference TRBV19 and TRBJ2-1, is DGGITQSPKYLFRKEGQNVTLSCEQNLNHDAMYWYRQDPGQGLRLIYYSQIVNDFQKGDIAEGYSVSREKKESFPLTVTSAQKNPTAFYLCASRTLRVDGGRGGEQFFGPGTRLTVL.

The chain recombines TRBV30 with TRBJ1-4, with 8 bases lining up with TRBD1. Per germline, CDR1 GTSNPN and CDR2 SVGIG (reference sequence). Trimming at V came to 5 bases and at J to 3 bases, leaving 5 bases not matched to a gene. This CDR3 region has 14 residues. The CDR3 protein is CAWAYRGANEKLFF. The CDR3, as DNA: TGTGCCTGGGCTTACAGGGGGGCTAATGAAAAACTGTTTTTT.

V gene TRBV6-5 combines with J gene TRBJ2-7; TRBD1 matches at 8 bases. Unmatched junction bases numbered 8, after V lost 6 bases and J lost 1 base. Germline lookup yields CDR1 MNHEY and CDR2 SVGAGI. The CDR3 sequence is 15 residues long. CDR3: CASSRTWDRSYEQYF. CDR3 coding DNA: TGTGCCAGCAGCCGTACGTGGGACAGGTCCTACGAGCAGTACTTC.

The V and J genes are TRBV14 and TRBJ2-1; D may be TRBD1 or TRBD2 (7 bases each). V dropped 3 bases and J dropped 4 bases, with 16 bases sitting between them. Germline V CDR1 and CDR2: SGHDN, FVKESK. The CDR3 sequence is 16 residues long. CDR3 amino acids: CASSQVGGTAYNEQFF. Written as DNA, the CDR3 is TGTGCCAGCAGCCAGGTGGGGGGGACAGCTTACAATGAGCAGTTCTTC.

The rearrangement uses TRBV3-1 (or the pseudogene TRBV3-2) and TRBJ2-2; 8 bases are shared with TRBD2. CDR1 is LGHDT, CDR2 YNNKEL, per germline (reference sequence). The CDR3 consists of 15 residues. With 6 bases clipped from V and 2 bases from J, the junction kept 5 bases outside the gene matches. CDR3 nucleotide sequence: TGTGCCAGCAGTCTTAGCGGGGATAACACCGGGGAGCTGTTTTTT. Protein sequence: CASSLSGDNTGELFF.

The V and J genes are TRBV5-6 and TRBJ1-2, with D possibly being TRBD1 (6 bases). Germline V CDR1 and CDR2: SGHDT, YYEEEE. Trimming took 3 bases from V and 0 from J, leaving 12 bases between them. This CDR3 spans 15 amino acids. The chain's CDR3 is CASSSRTASNYGYTF. The CDR3 DNA reads as TGTGCCAGCAGCTCCCGGACAGCTTCTAACTATGGCTACACCTTC.

The genes are TRBV6-6 and TRBJ1-6; tentative D call: TRBD1 (6 bases). The CDR3 is 13 residues long. V dropped 8 bases and J dropped 10 bases, with 15 bases sitting between them. Germline loops: CDR1 MNHNY, CDR2 SVGAGI (reference sequence). The CDR3 coding sequence is TGTGCCAGCTCCGAAGGGGGAAGGTCACCCCTCCACTTT. Protein sequence: CASSEGGRSPLHF.